Listed here are 9 T cell receptor beta chains from one sample, sequenced in a study of cytomegalovirus exposure and HLA in healthy donors. A multiplex PCR was run with 60 Vbeta primers and 13 Jbeta primers. Generated by immunoSEQ multiplex PCR, the TCRdb table keeps only in-frame clones and is missing some. Among approximately 100,000 clones listed, about 74% were seen once. Material for sequencing was PBMCs. The source is a female donor in good health and CMV-seronegative.

The chain has TRBV7-9 and TRBJ2-7; D uncertain. Trimming cost V 0 bases and J 0 bases, with 9 bases left between them. Germline assignment: CDR1 SEHNR and CDR2 FQNEAQ (reference sequence). There are 15 residues in the CDR3. The CDR3, as DNA: TGTGCCAGCAGCTTAGCAGGCAGGCCCTCCTACGAGCAGTACTTC. Translated, it gives CASSLAGRPSYEQYF. Together with reference TRBV7-9 and TRBJ2-7, the CDR3 gives the full variable domain: DTGVSQNPRHKITKRGQNVTFRCDPISEHNRLYWYRQTLGQGPEFLTYFQNEAQLEKSRLLSDRFSAERPKGSFSTLEIQRTEQGDSAMYLCASSLAGRPSYEQYFGPGTRLTVT.

This rearrangement joins TRBV12-5 to TRBJ2-1; TRBD2 matches at 10 bases. CDR3 length equals 16 residues. Per germline, CDR1 LGHNT and CDR2 FRNRAP. V was clipped by 3 bases and J by 6 bases; unmatched bases: 8. The CDR3 reads CASGFPSGGVGNEQFF. The CDR3 DNA reads as TGTGCTAGTGGTTTCCCAAGCGGGGGGGTTGGCAATGAGCAGTTCTTC.

This clone has a single count. The gene calls are TRBV6-5 and TRBJ2-2; 10 bases agree with TRBD2. Germline loops: CDR1 MNHEY, CDR2 SVGAGI. V dropped 2 bases and J dropped 6; count of bases not matched to a gene: 6. CDR3 length equals 16 residues. The CDR3 DNA follows: TGTGCCAGCAGTTACCCCAGCAGCGGGGGGGCCGGGGAGCTGTTTTTT. Its translation: CASSYPSSGGAGELFF.

The rearrangement uses TRBV14 and TRBJ2-2; D perhaps matches TRBD2 (6 bases). This CDR3 is 13 amino acids long. The V gene's germline CDR1 is SGHDN and CDR2 FVKESK. V dropped 5 bases and J dropped 7 bases, with 11 bases sitting between them. CDR3 amino acids: CASSWRTNGELFF. The CDR3 region has the DNA TGTGCCAGCAGCTGGAGGACTAACGGGGAGCTGTTTTTT.

This clone is a singleton in its sample. The CDR3: CASSGQGESLDQPQHF. Written as DNA, the CDR3 is TGTGCCAGCAGTGGACAGGGGGAGAGTTTAGATCAGCCCCAGCATTTT. The chain combines TRBV25-1 with TRBJ1-5; 9 nucleotides agree with TRBD1. This CDR3 comprises 16 residues. The J segment lost 5 bases and the V segment lost 4 bases, leaving 9 bases of the junction unmatched. Germline assignment: CDR1 MGHDK and CDR2 SYGVNS.

The chain recombines TRBV5-4 with TRBJ1-4; tentative D call: TRBD1 (6 bases). V was clipped by 5 bases and J by 2 bases, with 19 bases between them. Germline values: CDR1 SGHNT, CDR2 YYREEE (reference sequence). The CDR3 contains 17 residues. The DNA of the CDR3 is TGTGCCAGCAGTCGGTCGGGGGGCGGTTTGACTAATGAAAAACTGTTTTTT. As protein: CASSRSGGGLTNEKLFF.

The rearrangement links TRBV19 to TRBJ2-3; 11 positions agree with TRBD1. Trimming removed 6 bases from V and 1 base from J; junction bases left unmatched: 0. From germline, CDR1 is LNHDA and CDR2 SQIVND (reference sequence). The CDR3 consists of 14 residues. The DNA of the CDR3 is TGTGCCAGTAGGGACAGGGGGCGCACAGATACGCAGTATTTT. Amino acids: CASRDRGRTDTQYF.

The chain carries TRBV30 and TRBJ2-3, with a possible D match to TRBD2 (7 bases). The CDR3 covers 13 residues. The germline V gene has CDR1 GTSNPN and CDR2 SVGIG (reference sequence). V was shortened by 2 bases and J by 5 bases, with 11 bases between the two germline ends. Written as DNA, the CDR3 is TGTGCCTGGAGTCCCGGGGGGCGAGATACGCAGTATTTT. It is translated as CAWSPGGRDTQYF.

This sequence joins TRBV30 and TRBJ1-2; D call uncertain. CDR1 and CDR2 from the germline V gene are GTSNPN and SVGIG (reference sequence). This CDR3 contains 16 residues. The V end was cut by 1 base, the J end by 0 bases, with 15 bases between. The CDR3 region is CAWSAAGGLANYGYTF. The CDR3 bases are TGTGCCTGGAGTGCGGCCGGCGGACTAGCTAACTATGGCTACACCTTC.